The present TCR beta chain was sequenced within a study of blood T cell repertoires in COVID-19. Overall study: Acute-phase and convalescent COVID-19 samples originated in the United States, Italy and Spain.

Germline loops: CDR1 SGHRS, CDR2 YFSETQ. Trimming stripped 3 bases from V and 4 bases from J, with 17 bases between. The CDR3 totals 16 residues. Here immunoSEQ multiplex PCR was the method, and the copy in TCRdb shows in-frame clones only, minus some. There are about 280,000 clones in the sample; 70% to 90% occur only once, and under 7% lies in the top ten. The sample holds one count of this clone. This TCR came from a middle-aged woman who had recovered from COVID-19. The source material was PBMCs or T cells enriched from blood (not recorded which). V and J are TRBV5-1 and TRBJ1-3, with a weak D call TRBD1 (6 bases). DNA of the CDR3: TGCGCCAGCAGCTCATCCCCAGGGGTTTCGGGAAACACCATATATTTT. Amino acids: CASSSSPGVSGNTIYF.